Presented here are 30 T cell receptor beta chains from one specimen sequenced in a study of response to subunit inactivated influenza vaccine. TCRdb used MiXCR to reprocess the RT-PCR reads, holding one entry per CDR3 protein. Of about 570,000 distinct CDR3 sequences listed, over 9% are singletons. These data are also associated with another study on T cells expressing NK-cell markers. That source notes: Libraries used 5'RACE template switching adding universal primer site and UMIs.

The starting material was PBMCs from blood, obtained on the day of vaccination. The receptors shown here come from a man aged 45-60 years who received an inactivated influenza vaccine.

The rearrangement joins TRBV7-2 to TRBJ2-1; 9 bases agree with TRBD2. V lost 6 bases to trimming and J lost 5 bases; unmatched junction nucleotides: 11. Germline V CDR1 and CDR2: SGHTA, FQGNSA. This CDR3 comprises 16 residues. CDR3 protein: CASRLERGVYHNEQFF. Here the CDR3 DNA reads TGTGCCAGCAGACTCGAGCGGGGGGTCTATCACAATGAGCAGTTCTTC.

In this sample, this clonotype turned up a few times. The chain employs TRBV6-2 or TRBV6-3 and TRBJ1-6; no firm D call. The V gene's germline CDR1 is MNHEY and CDR2 SVGEGT. The CDR3 is 12 amino acids. Trimming shortened V by 3 bases and J by 10 bases, and 7 bases separated the two germline ends. The CDR3 DNA reads TGTGCCAGCAGTTATCGGTCGTCACCCCTCCACTTT. Its protein product is CASSYRSSPLHF.

This clonotype was counted between two and nine times. The V and J genes are TRBV6-2 or TRBV6-3 and TRBJ1-1, with D possibly TRBD1 on 6 matching bases. With 9 bases removed from V and 5 bases from J, the gap between germline ends came to 13 bases. The CDR3 runs to 12 residues. In germline, CDR1 is MNHEY, CDR2 SVGEGT. The CDR3 loop is CASAQGVTEAFF. DNA for the CDR3: TGTGCCAGTGCACAGGGAGTAACTGAAGCTTTCTTT.

The chain combines TRBV11-2 with TRBJ2-1; D is perhaps TRBD2 (6 bases). The CDR3 runs 14 residues. Per germline, CDR1 SGHAT and CDR2 FQNNGV. The V gene lost 6 bases and the J gene lost 5 bases, with 14 bases spanning the gap. CDR3 bases: TGTGCCAGCAGTCCGGGACTTACCAACAATGAGCAGTTCTTC. Its protein product is CASSPGLTNNEQFF.

This clonotype was observed a handful of times. In DNA, the CDR3 is TGTGCCAGCAGCCGTGGGACAGGATCTGAAGCTTTCTTT. Amino acids: CASSRGTGSEAFF. The rearrangement joins TRBV3-1 to TRBJ1-1; 8 bases fit TRBD1. Germline V gene data show CDR1 as LGHDT and CDR2 as YNNKEL (reference sequence). The V and J ends lost 4 bases and 6 bases, in that order; junction bases with no gene match: 4. This CDR3 has 13 amino acids.

This clonotype was counted between two and nine times. V is TRBV29-1 and J is TRBJ1-1, with 8 bases identical to TRBD1. The CDR3 covers 12 residues. From germline, CDR1 is SQVTM and CDR2 ANQGSEA. The V and J ends lost 7 bases and 5 bases, in that order; junction bases with no gene match: 6. The CDR3 sequence: CSGSRQGTEAFF. The DNA for the CDR3 is TGCAGCGGATCTCGACAGGGGACTGAAGCTTTCTTT.

This clonotype came up a few times. CDR3: CSAPGQGRYEQYF. The DNA of the CDR3 is TGCAGTGCTCCCGGACAGGGGAGATACGAGCAGTACTTC. The chain combines TRBV20-1 with TRBJ2-7; 9 nucleotides agree with TRBD1. Germline values: CDR1 DFQATT, CDR2 SNEGSKA (reference sequence). CDR3 size: 13 residues. V dropped 5 bases and J dropped 4; count of bases not matched to a gene: 6.

This chain joins TRBV7-2 and TRBJ2-1, with D perhaps TRBD1 or TRBD2 (6 bases each). The ends were cut back, 6 bases at V and 4 bases at J, with 19 bases in the middle. This CDR3 is 16 amino acids long. Germline values: CDR1 SGHTA, CDR2 FQGNSA. The CDR3 region is CASRRGGLDAYNEQFF. As DNA, the CDR3 is TGTGCCAGCAGGCGAGGGGGGCTAGATGCTTACAATGAGCAGTTCTTC.

J is TRBJ1-5 and V is TRBV10-3; 7 bases agree with TRBD1. Unmatched junction bases numbered 7, after V lost 5 bases and J lost 6 bases. CDR1 ENHRY and CDR2 SYGVKD come from the germline V gene. The CDR3 contains 14 residues. CDR3 amino acids: CAISTGVRGQPQHF. The CDR3 region has the DNA TGTGCCATCAGTACAGGGGTACGAGGTCAGCCCCAGCATTTT.

This chain uses TRBV5-6 with TRBJ1-5; D gene ambiguous. Trimming took 0 bases from V and 3 from J, leaving 10 bases between them. Germline V gives CDR1 SGHDT, CDR2 YYEEEE. The CDR3 totals 15 residues. This chain's CDR3 is CASSLGEGHNQPQHF. CDR3 sequence (DNA): TGTGCCAGCAGCTTGGGAGAGGGTCACAATCAGCCCCAGCATTTT.

Ten or more counts support this clonotype. This sequence joins TRBV7-2 and TRBJ2-5; no clear D. The CDR3 length is 14 residues. CDR1 is SGHTA and CDR2 is FQGNSA in the germline V gene. Trimming left V 0 bases short and J 3 bases short, with 8 bases between. CDR3 in DNA: TGTGCCAGCAGCTTAGCGCGATTAAAAGAGACCCAGTACTTC. It translates to CASSLARLKETQYF.

At least ten counts were recorded for this clonotype. The chain joins TRBV7-3 to TRBJ2-5; D is uncertain. The CDR3 extends over 13 amino acids. Germline CDR1 and CDR2: SGHTA and FQGTGA. Trimming cost V 2 bases and J 5 bases, with 9 bases left between them. CDR3: CASSLHPSETQYF. Written as DNA, the CDR3 is TGTGCCAGCAGCTTACACCCGTCGGAGACCCAGTACTTC.

This clonotype was recorded a few times. The chain recombines TRBV20-1 with TRBJ1-1; TRBD1 agrees at 7 bases. Germline trimming cut 2 bases from V and 1 base from J; bases unmatched to any gene: 4. The CDR3 loop spans 14 amino acids. Germline V lookup: CDR1 DFQATT, CDR2 SNEGSKA (reference sequence). CDR3 DNA: TGCAGTGCTAGAAGGACAGGTGGGAACACTGAAGCTTTCTTT. This sequence encodes CSARRTGGNTEAFF.

This clonotype was found a few times. This chain joins TRBV12-3 or TRBV12-4 and TRBJ1-6; TRBD1 matches at 9 bases. There are 17 residues in the CDR3. J lost 10 bases, V lost 3 bases, and 13 bases had no gene match. CDR3 in DNA: TGTGCCAGCAGTTTGTCCCCTGGGACAGGGCTACACTCACCCCTCCACTTT. Translation gives CASSLSPGTGLHSPLHF.

The genes are TRBV5-1 and TRBJ2-1, with D unclear. CDR1 is SGHRS and CDR2 is YFSETQ in the germline V gene. Trimming stripped 0 bases from V and 5 bases from J, with 9 bases between. The CDR3 has 14 residues. Here the CDR3 DNA reads TGCGCCAGCAGCTTGGGTCGGAGCAACAATGAGCAGTTCTTC. Translation gives CASSLGRSNNEQFF.

The V and J genes are TRBV5-4 and TRBJ2-1, with D perhaps matching TRBD1 (6 bases). V shed 5 bases and J shed 5 bases, with 17 bases lying between them. Germline V gene sequence: CDR1 SGHNT, CDR2 YYREEE (reference sequence). The CDR3 covers 15 residues. CDR3 sequence: CASSPQGKLDNEQFF. The CDR3 DNA is TGTGCCAGCAGTCCCCAGGGGAAGCTTGACAATGAGCAGTTCTTC.

The sample holds a few counts of this clonotype. The gene calls are TRBV6-5 and TRBJ2-1; 7 bases agree with TRBD2. Per the germline V gene, CDR1 is MNHEY and CDR2 is SVGAGI. CDR3 length equals 16 residues. V was clipped by 2 bases and J by 0 bases; unmatched bases: 4. Here the CDR3 reads CASSYTGGSSYNEQFF. DNA for the CDR3: TGTGCCAGCAGTTACACCGGGGGGTCCTCCTACAATGAGCAGTTCTTC.

This clonotype was counted a few times. The chain joins TRBV25-1 to TRBJ2-3; a possible D gene is TRBD2 (6 bases). Germline CDR1 MGHDK, CDR2 SYGVNS. V was pared by 4 bases and J by 9 bases, with 17 bases between. This CDR3 has 14 residues. Here the CDR3 DNA reads TGTGCCAGCAGTGCGTCCCTGGGGGGATTCACGCAGTATTTT. Translating gives CASSASLGGFTQYF.

This clonotype was observed a few times. This chain uses TRBV20-1 with TRBJ2-1, with D uncertain. V was clipped by 1 base and J by 8 bases, with 6 bases between them. This CDR3 is built from 11 residues. Germline loops: CDR1 DFQATT, CDR2 SNEGSKA (reference sequence). The CDR3 here is CSARARHEQFF. CDR3 DNA: TGCAGTGCTAGAGCGAGGCATGAGCAGTTCTTC.

This clonotype has only a few counts. The rearrangement joins TRBV20-1 to TRBJ1-1, with 7 bases that match TRBD1. Trimming at V came to 1 base and at J to 1 base, leaving 6 bases not matched to a gene. Germline V gene sequence: CDR1 DFQATT, CDR2 SNEGSKA (reference sequence). The CDR3 length is 15 residues. The CDR3: CSARAGTAQNTEAFF. DNA for the CDR3: TGCAGTGCTAGAGCCGGGACAGCCCAGAACACTGAAGCTTTCTTT.

The chain recombines TRBV20-1 with TRBJ2-5, with TRBD2 matching over 8 bases. V shed 3 bases, J shed 5 bases, and the junction held 11 bases outside the gene matches. Germline V gives CDR1 DFQATT, CDR2 SNEGSKA (reference sequence). This CDR3 contains 15 residues. CDR3 loop: CSARKVTSARETQYF. The CDR3 DNA reads TGCAGTGCTAGGAAAGTGACTAGCGCGCGGGAGACCCAGTACTTC.

Only a few counts were recorded for this clonotype. The CDR3 bases are TGTGCCAGTACTGGGGCAAACACTGAAGCTTTCTTT. Amino acids: CASTGANTEAFF. This chain links TRBV19 with TRBJ1-1; tentatively, D is TRBD1 (5 bases). CDR3 length: 12 amino acids. The V end lost 7 bases, the J end lost 2 bases, and 8 bases lay between the germline ends. Germline CDR1 LNHDA, CDR2 SQIVND (reference sequence).

This clonotype was detected a few times. The chain carries TRBV28 and TRBJ2-4; 9 positions match TRBD1. With V trimmed by 7 bases and J by 1 base, 5 bases remained unmatched. CDR1 is MDHEN and CDR2 is SYDVKM in the germline V gene. The CDR3 spans 15 residues. CDR3 sequence (DNA): TGTGCCAGCAAGAGGACAGGGGACGCCAAAAACATTCAGTACTTC. It encodes CASKRTGDAKNIQYF.

The V gene is TRBV4-3, the J gene TRBJ1-2, with TRBD1 matching over 11 bases. The CDR3 loop spans 15 amino acids. J was trimmed by 6 bases and V by 3 bases; bases with no gene match: 6. Germline CDR1 reads LGHNA; CDR2 reads YSLEER. The CDR3, as DNA: TGCGCCAGCAGCCAGCCCGGACAGGGGGCAAATGGCTACACCTTC. Amino acids: CASSQPGQGANGYTF.

This clonotype was counted ten times or more. The rearrangement joins TRBV29-1 to TRBJ2-3; TRBD2 is a possible D gene (5 bases). Trimming stripped 7 bases from V and 2 bases from J, with 16 bases between. The CDR3 runs to 14 residues. CDR1 is SQVTM, CDR2 ANQGSEA, per germline. The CDR3 loop reads CSANNGGLTDTQYF. The CDR3 DNA reads as TGCAGCGCGAATAATGGCGGGCTCACAGATACGCAGTATTTT.

The V gene is TRBV5-1, the J gene TRBJ2-1; TRBD2 matches 12 bases. The ends lost 2 bases at V and 10 bases at J; junction bases unmatched: 4. The CDR3 covers 14 residues. Germline V gene sequence: CDR1 SGHRS, CDR2 YFSETQ. In DNA, the CDR3 is TGCGCCAGCAGCTTTACCCTAGCGGGAGGGGAGCAGTTCTTC. Its protein is CASSFTLAGGEQFF.

Only a few counts were recorded for this clonotype. The chain employs TRBV20-1 and TRBJ2-7; D is undetermined. The CDR3 extends over 10 amino acids. V was shortened by 4 bases and J by 6 bases, with 7 bases between the two germline ends. The germline gives CDR1 DFQATT, CDR2 SNEGSKA (reference sequence). The CDR3 sequence: CSAIKGEQYF. The DNA of the CDR3 is TGCAGTGCTATCAAGGGCGAGCAGTACTTC.

This clonotype occurred a few times. The chain uses TRBV12-3 or TRBV12-4 and TRBJ2-3; 10 bases match TRBD1. The V segment lost 5 bases and the J segment 4 bases; nucleotides outside the gene matches: 9. The CDR3 covers 16 residues. CDR3 region: CASSPSTGGVSDTQYF. CDR3 coding DNA: TGTGCCAGCAGTCCATCGACAGGGGGCGTCTCAGATACGCAGTATTTT.

This clonotype has just a few counts. The chain couples TRBV28 to TRBJ2-1, with a possible D match to TRBD1 (7 bases). The germline V gene has CDR1 MDHEN and CDR2 SYDVKM. The CDR3 runs to 13 residues. Between the trimmed V and J ends, which lost 7 bases and 14 bases, there was a span of 21 bases. CDR3 residues: CASKFMGGRGEFF. The DNA for the CDR3 is TGTGCCAGCAAGTTTATGGGGGGCAGGGGGGAGTTCTTC.

V gene TRBV20-1 combines with J gene TRBJ1-1, with no clear D. CDR1 and CDR2 from the germline V gene are DFQATT and SNEGSKA (reference sequence). V gave up 1 base and J gave up 1 base, with 7 bases separating them. This CDR3 is built from 13 residues. Here the CDR3 reads CSARVWENTEAFF. For the CDR3, the DNA is TGCAGTGCTAGAGTGTGGGAGAACACTGAAGCTTTCTTT.